The sequence of this T cell receptor (beta chain) was determined in a study of OX40 agonist ivuxolimab in advanced cancers. About the study: The dose-escalation group included hepatocellular carcinoma, melanoma, renal cell carcinoma and head and neck cancer.

The length of the CDR3 is 15 residues. The germline CDR1 and CDR2 sequences are GTSNPN and SVGIG (reference sequence). The V segment lost 2 bases and the J segment 5 bases; nucleotides outside the gene matches: 6. Produced via immunoSEQ multiplex PCR; TCRdb's table is partial and in-frame only. The sample gives 90,000 to 100,000 clones, about 85% of which show up once; 0.82% is in the top ten. Whole-study results and caveats: Expanded clones were, on average, more numerous in CD8+ T cells than in CD4+.

With respect to this clone: Its antigen remains unknown.

The sample here was CD4+ or CD8+ T cells sorted from blood, taken in a trial of the OX40 agonist ivuxolimab. This chain joins TRBV30 and TRBJ1-5; 10 bases are a match to TRBD1. This sequence was found in an adult with an advanced solid tumor such as melanoma, head and neck, liver or kidney cancer. The CDR3 protein is CAWSTGQGLHQPQHF. The DNA for the CDR3 is TGTGCCTGGAGTACGGGACAGGGGTTACATCAGCCCCAGCATTTT.